This T cell receptor (beta chain) came from a study of cytomegalovirus exposure and HLA in healthy donors. The CDR3 is 14 residues long. CDR1 and CDR2 from the germline V gene are SGHAT and FQDESV (reference sequence). Losses at the gene ends were 3 bases for V and 3 bases for J; bases not matched to a gene: 4. Primers: 60 Vbeta forward and 13 Jbeta reverse. This table comes from immunoSEQ multiplex PCR, and its TCRdb copy is limited to in-frame clones, with some not included. The sample contains 110,000 to 150,000 clones, roughly 80% of which appear only once. The sequencing input was PBMCs. The V gene is TRBV11-1, the J gene TRBJ1-2; 7 positions agree with TRBD1. The receptor comes from a female donor in good health and CMV-seronegative. CDR3 bases: TGTGCCAGCAGCTTCACAGGGGCGGACTATGGCTACACCTTC. It yields the protein CASSFTGADYGYTF.